This T cell receptor beta chain is from a study of Ad26.COV2.S vaccination and SARS-CoV-2 variants. The sample's treatment: over 15 received Ad26.COV2.S at low or high dose, single or two shots; roughly five received placebo; per-sample allocation not given. Sampling happened 63 days after the first vaccine or placebo injection. V was clipped by 3 bases and J by 0 bases, with 12 bases between them. Germline-derived CDR1 and CDR2 are SGHAT and FQNNGV. The CDR3 sequence is 16 residues long. Assay: immunoSEQ multiplex PCR; the TCRdb copy retains only in-frame clones and omits some. In the table there are hundreds of thousands of clones, around 90% of which are singletons.

The starting material was peripheral blood, obtained in a trial of Ad26.COV2.S vaccine versus placebo. The TCR originated in a person aged 18-60 years who received the Ad26.COV2.S COVID-19 vaccine or a placebo. This chain joins TRBV11-2 and TRBJ2-1; D is perhaps TRBD2 (6 bases). In DNA form, the CDR3 reads TGTGCCAGCAGCTTTCGGGGGATGAGCTCCTACAATGAGCAGTTCTTC. Translation: CASSFRGMSSYNEQFF.